This passage covers 29 T cell receptor beta chains from one sample sequenced in a study of molecular identifiers for immune sequencing clone quantification. TCRdb reprocessed the PCR reads with MiXCR, giving one entry per CDR3 protein. The data show some 97,000 distinct CDR3 sequences, 36% seen once. Sequencing was carried out using naive CD8+ T cells from blood, with Jurkat cell RNA spiked in. Subset denoted: FACS-sorted CD8+CD4-CCR7+CD45RA+ naive T cells. The receptors were sampled from a human donor in good health. Some libraries in this study had Jurkat cell RNA spiked in.

This clonotype was detected many times. This chain joins TRBV4-3 and TRBJ2-7; D is tentatively TRBD1 or TRBD2 (5 bases each). This CDR3 is built from 15 residues. V was trimmed by 0 bases and J by 4 bases, leaving 13 bases between them. Germline assignment: CDR1 LGHNA and CDR2 YSLEER. For the CDR3, the DNA is TGCGCCAGCAGCCAAGATAGATGGGGGACGTACGAGCAGTACTTC. Translation gives CASSQDRWGTYEQYF.

V and J are TRBV7-3 and TRBJ2-3; D gene ambiguous. Per the germline V gene, CDR1 is SGHTA and CDR2 is FQGTGA. This CDR3 has 16 residues. Trimming shortened V by 5 bases and J by 0 bases, and 15 bases separated the two germline ends. The CDR3: CASSVNPKGSTDTQYF. DNA for the CDR3: TGTGCCAGCAGCGTTAATCCCAAGGGTAGCACAGATACGCAGTATTTT.

With respect to this clonotype: No conserved phenylalanine or tryptophan ends this CDR3, so it is likely a read error. The limits of the CDR3 on the DNA are not certain, so only TCRdb's listed CDR3 is given. J is TRBJ2-5 and V is TRBV18; the DNA was not compared with TRBD1, the D call given in the table. Germline V CDR1 and CDR2: KGHSH, LQKENI. The CDR3 totals 11 residues, both ends included. The chain's CDR3 is CASSRPGLPYP.

Concerning this clonotype itself: With a much larger clone just one base away, this may be a read error. This CDR3 fails to terminate in the conserved phenylalanine or tryptophan, so it likely reflects a read error. The V gene is TRBV7-9, the J gene TRBJ1-1; D gene ambiguous. There are 13 residues in the CDR3. CDR1 is SEHNR and CDR2 is FQNEAQ in the germline V gene (reference sequence). V shed 4 bases and J shed 3 bases, with 9 bases lying between them. In DNA form, the CDR3 reads TGTGCCAGCAGCTCTCTAGCCTACACTGAAGCTTTCATT. This sequence encodes CASSSLAYTEAFI.

The CDR3 sequence: CASSISALYGYTF. Written as DNA, the CDR3 is TGTGCCAGTAGTATAAGTGCCCTGTATGGCTACACCTTC. This chain uses TRBV19 with TRBJ1-2; D is undetermined. Germline V gene data show CDR1 as LNHDA and CDR2 as SQIVND (reference sequence). CDR3 length: 13 residues. The ends were cut back, 2 bases at V and 5 bases at J, with 9 bases in the middle.

J is TRBJ2-5 and V is TRBV9, with 9 nucleotides matching TRBD2. This CDR3 has 16 residues. Per the germline V gene, CDR1 is SGDLS and CDR2 is YYNGEE. Trimming removed 10 bases from V and 3 bases from J; junction bases left unmatched: 16. CDR3 in DNA: TGTGCCTGCCGCGTCACCCGAATAGCGGGAGAAGAGACCCAGTACTTC. This translates into CACRVTRIAGEETQYF.

This rearrangement joins TRBV5-1 to TRBJ2-2, with no clear D. This CDR3 spans 14 amino acids. Germline lookup yields CDR1 SGHRS and CDR2 YFSETQ. Trimming stripped 5 bases from V and 0 bases from J, with 8 bases between. The CDR3 reads CASSGTTNTGELFF. The DNA for the CDR3 is TGCGCCAGCAGTGGCACAACGAACACCGGGGAGCTGTTTTTT.

With regard to this clonotype: Here the CDR3 omits its conserved ending phenylalanine or tryptophan, so a read error is the likely source. V is TRBV4-3 and J is TRBJ1-5; D uncertain. With 0 bases removed from V and 7 bases from J, the gap between germline ends came to 7 bases. The CDR3 contains 13 residues. Germline V lookup: CDR1 LGHNA, CDR2 YSLEER. The CDR3 loop reads CASSQDTGQPQHI. The DNA of the CDR3 is TGCGCCAGCAGCCAAGATACGGGGCAGCCCCAGCATATT.

The rearrangement links TRBV27 to TRBJ2-1; 12 nucleotides match TRBD2. This CDR3 region has 14 residues. Looked up from germline, CDR1 is MNHEY and CDR2 is SMNVEV (reference sequence). The V segment lost 6 bases and the J segment 7 bases; nucleotides outside the gene matches: 4. This chain's CDR3 is CASSWTSGNNEQFF. CDR3 nucleotides: TGTGCCAGCAGCTGGACTAGCGGGAATAATGAGCAGTTCTTC.

This clonotype was counted at least ten times. V gene TRBV7-8 combines with J gene TRBJ2-1; D unclear. The CDR3 length is 15 residues. The ends were cut back, 2 bases at V and 0 bases at J, with 8 bases in the middle. Germline assignment: CDR1 SGHVS and CDR2 FQNEAQ. For the CDR3, the DNA is TGTGCCAGCAGCTTACGGAGAAGCTCCTACAATGAGCAGTTCTTC. Amino acids: CASSLRRSSYNEQFF.

This clonotype was counted many times. The chain employs TRBV28 and TRBJ1-5; D gene uncertain. Looked up from germline, CDR1 is MDHEN and CDR2 is SYDVKM. Trimming cost V 5 bases and J 9 bases, with 8 bases left between them. This CDR3 is 11 amino acids long. The CDR3 sequence is CASSLTRPQHF. As DNA, the CDR3 is TGTGCCAGCAGTCTGACTCGGCCCCAGCATTTT.

For this clonotype: A much larger clone sits a single nucleotide away, making a read error possible. This chain links TRBV6-2 or TRBV6-3 with TRBJ2-7, with D perhaps TRBD2 (5 bases). Germline loops: CDR1 MNHEY, CDR2 SVGEGT. The V gene lost 6 bases and the J gene lost 7 bases, with 16 bases spanning the gap. The length of the CDR3 is 13 residues. CDR3 nucleotide sequence: TGTGCCAGCAGATACGGAATCGAGCGGGAGCAGTACTTC. This encodes CASRYGIEREQYF.

Worth noting for this clonotype: At one boundary the junction diverges from the germline segment, which might be a read error. The V and J genes are TRBV4-2 and TRBJ2-2, with 7 nucleotides matching TRBD1. Looked up from germline, CDR1 is LGHNA and CDR2 is YNFKEQ. CDR3 length: 19 amino acids. In DNA, the CDR3 is TGTGCCAGCGGCCAAGTATTTAACTTCGGGACAGCGAACACCGGGGAGCTGTTTTTT. This translates into CASGQVFNFGTANTGELFF.

Details on this clonotype: Relative to the germline gene, one junction end is altered; a read error may explain this. The chain has TRBV9 and TRBJ2-3; D is possibly TRBD1 (6 bases). The CDR3 runs to 11 residues. Per germline, CDR1 SGDLS and CDR2 YYNGEE. CDR3 loop: CASSATGSQSF. In DNA form, the CDR3 reads TGTGCCAGCAGCGCAACAGGGAGTCAGTCCTTT.

Worth noting for this clonotype: A much larger clonotype is one base distant, so this may be a read error. The chain couples TRBV5-3 to TRBJ2-7; D is perhaps TRBD1 or TRBD2 (5 bases each). TRBV5-3 is an ORF; its function is uncertain. The CDR3 is 16 residues long. CDR3 amino acids: CASSTELRDGSYEQDF. DNA of the CDR3: TGTGCCAGCAGCACCGAGCTCCGGGACGGAAGCTACGAGCAGGACTTC.

In the case of this clonotype: This sequence may be a read error, since a much larger clone differs from it by one base. The chain uses TRBV28 and TRBJ2-7, with 9 bases lining up with TRBD2. CDR1 and CDR2 from the germline V gene are MDHEN and SYDVKM. This CDR3 contains 13 residues. Trimming at V came to 8 bases and at J to 2 bases, leaving 4 bases not matched to a gene. DNA for the CDR3: TGTGCCAGCCTCTGGACTAGCGCCTACGAGCAGTACTTC. This codes for CASLWTSAYEQYF.

On this clonotype: A much more abundant neighbour one base away suggests this may be a read error. This chain joins TRBV29-1 and TRBJ1-1; no clear D gene. With 3 bases removed from V and 4 bases from J, the gap between germline ends came to 9 bases. The CDR3 is 12 amino acids. CDR1 SQVTM and CDR2 ANQGSEA come from the germline V gene. In nucleotides, the CDR3 is TGCAGCGTTGAGTCGTGCGCCACTGAAGCTTTCTTT. Its protein product is CSVESCATEAFF.

As concerns this clonotype: This may arise from a read error, as a much more abundant clone is one base away. CDR3 residues: CASSPPGYEQIF. The CDR3 DNA is TGTGCCAGCAGCCCCCCCGGCTATGAGCAGATCTTC. The chain couples TRBV7-2 to TRBJ2-1; unclear D gene. The CDR3 has 12 residues. Germline V lookup: CDR1 SGHTA, CDR2 FQGNSA.

A few counts support this clonotype. The rearrangement uses TRBV9 and TRBJ2-7; TRBD2 is a possible D gene (6 bases). Looked up from germline, CDR1 is SGDLS and CDR2 is YYNGEE. Trimming removed 0 bases at V and 6 bases at J, with 19 bases between. The CDR3 covers 16 residues. The CDR3 loop reads CASSVEVGAGLPEQYF. The CDR3 DNA sequence: TGTGCCAGCAGCGTAGAAGTCGGGGCGGGACTCCCCGAGCAGTACTTC.

A word on this clonotype: A single base separates this from a much larger clone, so it may be a read error. The CDR3 loop reads CASSQERRGDTQYF. For the CDR3, the DNA is TGCGCCAGCAGCCAAGAGAGGAGAGGAGATACGCAGTATTTT. The V gene is TRBV4-3, the J gene TRBJ2-3; no firm D call. Germline CDR1 LGHNA, CDR2 YSLEER. Trimming left V 0 bases short and J 5 bases short, with 9 bases between. The CDR3 extends over 14 amino acids.

J is TRBJ1-2 and V is TRBV29-1, with D hard to call. Looked up from germline, CDR1 is SQVTM and CDR2 is ANQGSEA. CDR3 length: 12 residues. V was trimmed by 1 base and J by 3 bases, leaving 6 bases between them. CDR3 in DNA: TGCAGCGTTGAAGCGTTCGACTATGGCTACACCTTC. It specifies CSVEAFDYGYTF.

This clonotype came up many times. The J gene is TRBJ1-1, the V gene TRBV28; possible D gene TRBD1, 5 bases. V shed 0 bases and J shed 10 bases, with 15 bases lying between them. The germline V gene encodes CDR1 MDHEN and CDR2 SYDVKM. The CDR3 sequence is 14 residues long. The CDR3 bases are TGTGCCAGCAGTTTATGGCAGGGTTTCGGTGGAGCTTTCTTT. Translating gives CASSLWQGFGGAFF.

This clonotype was counted a few times. The chain links TRBV5-1 to TRBJ2-7; D may be TRBD2 (5 bases). The V end lost 5 bases, the J end lost 2 bases, and 8 bases lay between the germline ends. This CDR3 is built from 12 residues. The germline V gene has CDR1 SGHRS and CDR2 YFSETQ. The chain's CDR3 is CASRDLAYEQYF. In nucleotides, the CDR3 is TGCGCCAGCAGGGACTTGGCCTACGAGCAGTACTTC.

In this sample, this clonotype turned up a few times. The chain combines TRBV9 with TRBJ1-1; D ambiguous. The V end was cut by 0 bases, the J end by 1 base, with 4 bases between. The CDR3 has 13 residues. The germline V gene encodes CDR1 SGDLS and CDR2 YYNGEE. In DNA form, the CDR3 reads TGTGCCAGCAGCGTAGATGGGAACACTGAAGCTTTCTTT. Its translation is CASSVDGNTEAFF. The full variable domain, its missing parts supplied by reference TRBV9 and TRBJ1-1, is DSGVTQTPKHLITATGQRVTLRCSPRSGDLSVYWYQQSLDQGLQFLIQYYNGEERAKGNILERFSAQQFPDLHSELNLSSLELGDSALYFCASSVDGNTEAFFGQGTRLTVV.

This clonotype was detected many times. V and J are TRBV27 and TRBJ2-7; 13 bases are a match to TRBD2. CDR3 size: 14 residues. The ends lost 5 bases at V and 4 bases at J; junction bases unmatched: 2. Germline CDR1 MNHEY, CDR2 SMNVEV (reference sequence). The CDR3 sequence is CASSTTSGRYEQYF. Here the CDR3 DNA reads TGTGCCAGCAGTACGACTAGCGGGAGGTACGAGCAGTACTTC.

The chain couples TRBV6-5 to TRBJ1-3, with D hard to call. Germline values: CDR1 MNHEY, CDR2 SVGAGI. The length of the CDR3 is 11 residues. Trimming cost V 6 bases and J 8 bases, with 8 bases left between them. The CDR3 spells CASRYGHTIYF. The CDR3 nucleotides read TGTGCCAGCAGATACGGGCACACCATATATTTT.

The chain recombines TRBV7-8 with TRBJ1-4; 11 bases match TRBD1. This CDR3 region has 15 residues. Losses at the gene ends were 4 bases for V and 8 bases for J; bases not matched to a gene: 6. Germline V gives CDR1 SGHVS, CDR2 FQNEAQ. Here the CDR3 DNA reads TGTGCCAGCAGCTCAGGGACAGGGGGAGGCGAAAAACTGTTTTTT. Translating gives CASSSGTGGGEKLFF.

Comments on this clonotype: One base away lies a much larger clone, so this may be a sequencing read error. The chain has TRBV7-2 and TRBJ2-7; 7 bases line up with TRBD2. This CDR3 spans 15 amino acids. Germline V lookup: CDR1 SGHTA, CDR2 FQGNSA. The J segment lost 0 bases and the V segment lost 6 bases, leaving 8 bases of the junction unmatched. The CDR3 loop reads CASSPAGVSSYEQYF. In nucleotides, the CDR3 is TGTGCCAGCAGTCCCGCGGGGGTAAGCTCCTACGAGCAGTACTTC.

A note on this clonotype: No conserved phenylalanine or tryptophan is present at the end of the CDR3, so a read error is the likely explanation. The J gene is TRBJ2-7, the V gene TRBV6-1; 7 bases line up with TRBD1. V shed 10 bases, J shed 2 bases, and the junction held 5 bases outside the gene matches. CDR1 MNHNS and CDR2 SASEGT come from the germline V gene. The CDR3 sequence is 12 residues long. CDR3 in amino acids: CATRDRAYEQYI. The CDR3 nucleotides are TGTGCCACCCGGGACAGAGCCTACGAGCAGTACATC.